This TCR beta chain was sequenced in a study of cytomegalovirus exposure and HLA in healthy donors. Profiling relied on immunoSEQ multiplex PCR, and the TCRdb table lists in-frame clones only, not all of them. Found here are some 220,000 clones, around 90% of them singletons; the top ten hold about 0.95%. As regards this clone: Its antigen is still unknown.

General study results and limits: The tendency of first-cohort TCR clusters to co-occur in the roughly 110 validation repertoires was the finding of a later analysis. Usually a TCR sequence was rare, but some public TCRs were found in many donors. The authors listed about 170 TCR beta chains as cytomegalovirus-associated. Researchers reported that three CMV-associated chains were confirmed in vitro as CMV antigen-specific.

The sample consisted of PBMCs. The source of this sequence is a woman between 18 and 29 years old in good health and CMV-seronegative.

The CDR3 region is CASSPSRDRVQYQETQYF. In DNA form, the CDR3 reads TGTGCCAGCAGCCCGTCCCGGGACAGGGTCCAGTACCAAGAGACCCAGTACTTC. J is TRBJ2-5 and V is TRBV2, with 9 bases identical to TRBD1. CDR3 length: 18 residues. In germline, CDR1 is SNHLY, CDR2 FYNNEI. The trim removed 6 bases at V and 0 bases at J, leaving 14 bases unmatched.